The present T cell receptor beta chain was sequenced within a study of shared clonotypes between healthy human individuals. Study results and limitations: Despite large depth, sorted-subset datasets appeared incompletely sequenced. The small donor group covered limited genetic and exposure diversity. Researchers sampled blood only, noting tissue repertoires likely differ.

Comment on this clone: The antigen is not known. The sample carries other DNA sequences with the same CDR3.

Using approximately 200 ng DNA, 30,000 or so T cell genomes, the sorted-subset replicate PCRs were run. The table came from immunoSEQ multiplex PCR; TCRdb's copy has only in-frame clones and leaves some out. Of more than 2 million clones in the sample, 90% to 97% were seen once. CDR3 length equals 15 residues. Germline-derived CDR1 and CDR2 are KGHSH and LQKENI. Trimming took 0 bases from V and 4 from J, leaving 9 bases between them. Sequences were obtained from naive CD4+ T cells sorted from blood. The sample's subset: CD45RA+ positively selected. The rearrangement joins TRBV18 to TRBJ2-2; maybe TRBD2 (6 bases). The TCR sequence derives from a young man in good health. The CDR3 sequence is CASSPPTGGTGELFF. The CDR3 DNA sequence: TGTGCCAGCTCACCACCGACCGGGGGCACCGGGGAGCTGTTTTTT.